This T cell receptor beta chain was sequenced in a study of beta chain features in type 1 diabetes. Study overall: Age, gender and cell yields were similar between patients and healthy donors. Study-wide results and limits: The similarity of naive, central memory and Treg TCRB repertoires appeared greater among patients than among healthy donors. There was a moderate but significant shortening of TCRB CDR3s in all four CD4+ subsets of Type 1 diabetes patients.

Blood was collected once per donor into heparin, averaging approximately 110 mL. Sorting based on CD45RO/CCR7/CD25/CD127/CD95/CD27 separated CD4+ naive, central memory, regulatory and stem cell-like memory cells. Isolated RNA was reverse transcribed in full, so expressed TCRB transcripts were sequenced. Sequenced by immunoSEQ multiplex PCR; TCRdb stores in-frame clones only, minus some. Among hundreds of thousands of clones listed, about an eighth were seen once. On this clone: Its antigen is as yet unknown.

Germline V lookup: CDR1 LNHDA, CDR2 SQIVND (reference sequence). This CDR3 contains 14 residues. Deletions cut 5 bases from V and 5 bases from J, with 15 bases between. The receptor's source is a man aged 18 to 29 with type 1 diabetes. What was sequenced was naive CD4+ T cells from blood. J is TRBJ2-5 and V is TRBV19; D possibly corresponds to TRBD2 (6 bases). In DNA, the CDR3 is TGTGCCAGTAGTGGGGCCCGGCGGGGCGAGACCCAGTACTTC. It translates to CASSGARRGETQYF.